Shown below are 22 T cell receptor beta chains from a single sample sequenced in a study of T cell responses to AZD1222 COVID-19 vaccine. Measured with immunoSEQ multiplex PCR; TCRdb has only the in-frame clones, and not every one. The data show fewer than 120,000 clones, about 85% seen once. Sequences were derived from peripheral blood, sampled on day 0 of AZD1222 vaccination. All receptors come from an adult in good health.

The rearrangement uses TRBV11-2 and TRBJ2-1; 9 positions match TRBD2. In germline, CDR1 is SGHAT, CDR2 FQNNGV. Germline trimming cut 5 bases from V and 3 bases from J; bases unmatched to any gene: 5. The CDR3 covers 15 residues. CDR3 residues: CASSNRAGGYNEQFF. CDR3 bases: TGTGCCAGCAGCAACCGAGCGGGGGGCTACAATGAGCAGTTCTTC.

The rearrangement uses TRBV7-9 and TRBJ2-4; a weak D match, TRBD2 (6 bases). With 5 bases removed from V and 5 bases from J, the gap between germline ends came to 16 bases. Germline-derived CDR1 and CDR2 are SEHNR and FQNEAQ (reference sequence). The CDR3 consists of 15 residues. CDR3 residues: CASSRGSGFQNIQYF. CDR3 bases: TGTGCCAGCAGCCGGGGGTCAGGGTTTCAAAACATTCAGTACTTC.

The chain links TRBV3-1 (or the pseudogene TRBV3-2) to TRBJ1-2; D is undetermined. Germline assignment: CDR1 LGHDT and CDR2 YNNKEL (reference sequence). The CDR3 is 12 amino acids. Trimming stripped 3 bases from V and 10 bases from J, with 12 bases between. The CDR3: CASSQDWRDYTF. CDR3 bases: TGTGCCAGCAGCCAGGACTGGAGGGACTACACCTTC.

The chain employs TRBV7-9 and TRBJ2-2, with D tentatively TRBD2 (5 bases). V was pared by 5 bases and J by 7 bases, with 8 bases between. The CDR3 consists of 12 residues. The germline V gene has CDR1 SEHNR and CDR2 FQNEAQ (reference sequence). CDR3 sequence: CASSLLGGELFF. CDR3 coding DNA: TGTGCCAGCAGCCTACTAGGCGGGGAGCTGTTTTTT.

The chain is built from TRBV2 and TRBJ2-3; D remains ambiguous. The V gene lost 6 bases and the J gene lost 6 bases, with 10 bases spanning the gap. Germline V gene data show CDR1 as SNHLY and CDR2 as FYNNEI. This CDR3 region has 12 residues. The CDR3 nucleotides read TGTGCCAGCAGAAACAATAGGGATACGCAGTATTTT. Protein product: CASRNNRDTQYF.

The rearrangement uses TRBV29-1 and TRBJ1-1; TRBD1 might be the D (5 bases). The CDR3 runs to 12 residues. V gave up 7 bases and J gave up 4 bases, with 13 bases separating them. Germline V gene sequence: CDR1 SQVTM, CDR2 ANQGSEA. CDR3 DNA: TGCAGCGCCCATGGTGGGGGCACTGAAGCTTTCTTT. It specifies CSAHGGGTEAFF.

The chain uses TRBV19 and TRBJ2-7, with 7 positions matching TRBD1. CDR3 size: 15 residues. Germline-derived CDR1 and CDR2 are LNHDA and SQIVND (reference sequence). Germline trimming cut 5 bases from V and 2 bases from J; bases unmatched to any gene: 9. The CDR3 protein is CASSRQWDSAYEQYF. For the CDR3, the DNA is TGTGCCAGTAGTCGTCAATGGGACAGCGCCTACGAGCAGTACTTC.

V gene TRBV19 combines with J gene TRBJ1-2, with D hard to call. This CDR3 has 15 amino acids. The V end lost 3 bases, the J end lost 3 bases, and 14 bases lay between the germline ends. Germline V lookup: CDR1 LNHDA, CDR2 SQIVND (reference sequence). The CDR3 DNA follows: TGTGCCAGTAGTATTGGACTGGGATATGACTATGGCTACACCTTC. Its translation is CASSIGLGYDYGYTF.

V is TRBV9 and J is TRBJ1-6; D gene uncertain. The CDR3 spans 14 residues. V lost 4 bases, J lost 9 bases, and 14 bases lay in between. Germline V gives CDR1 SGDLS, CDR2 YYNGEE. The DNA of the CDR3 is TGTGCCAGCAGCCCCGGGCAGCCCGGTTCACCCCTCCACTTT. Translation: CASSPGQPGSPLHF. Full variable domain (outside the CDR3, taken from reference TRBV9 and TRBJ1-6): DSGVTQTPKHLITATGQRVTLRCSPRSGDLSVYWYQQSLDQGLQFLIQYYNGEERAKGNILERFSAQQFPDLHSELNLSSLELGDSALYFCASSPGQPGSPLHFGNGTRLTVT.

V gene TRBV5-6 combines with J gene TRBJ1-5; D unresolved. Germline CDR1 and CDR2: SGHDT and YYEEEE. This CDR3 is built from 15 residues. V dropped 1 base and J dropped 0 bases, with 8 bases sitting between them. The CDR3 sequence: CASSLRINSNQPQHF. In DNA form, the CDR3 reads TGTGCCAGCAGCTTGCGCATCAATAGCAATCAGCCCCAGCATTTT.

The chain couples TRBV28 to TRBJ1-2, with D perhaps matching TRBD1 (6 bases). The CDR3 loop spans 13 amino acids. The germline CDR1 and CDR2 sequences are MDHEN and SYDVKM. Trimming cost V 6 bases and J 2 bases, with 10 bases left between them. The CDR3 here is CASRETGNYGYTF. The CDR3 DNA sequence: TGTGCCAGCAGGGAGACAGGAAACTATGGCTACACCTTC.

This rearrangement joins TRBV5-1 to TRBJ1-2; the D is unclear. Trimming shortened V by 0 bases and J by 8 bases, and 8 bases separated the two germline ends. CDR3 length equals 12 residues. Per the germline V gene, CDR1 is SGHRS and CDR2 is YFSETQ. Here the CDR3 reads CASSLDQLGYTF. The CDR3, as DNA: TGCGCCAGCAGCTTGGACCAGTTAGGCTACACCTTC.

The V and J genes are TRBV5-6 and TRBJ1-5; 7 positions match TRBD1. This CDR3 is 14 amino acids long. Trimming took 4 bases from V and 5 from J; bases not matched to a gene: 6. Per the germline V gene, CDR1 is SGHDT and CDR2 is YYEEEE. CDR3 residues: CASSPRTGHQPQHF. CDR3 sequence (DNA): TGTGCCAGCAGCCCAAGGACAGGTCATCAGCCCCAGCATTTT.

The chain has TRBV6-5 and TRBJ1-5; D not certain. Between the trimmed V and J ends, which lost 6 bases and 0 bases, there was a span of 9 bases. The CDR3 spans 14 residues. Per the germline V gene, CDR1 is MNHEY and CDR2 is SVGAGI. Here the CDR3 DNA reads TGTGCCAGCAGGACGCTTTATAGCAATCAGCCCCAGCATTTT. Protein product: CASRTLYSNQPQHF.

The CDR3 reads CASSPRLAGSGNEQFF. The CDR3 DNA reads TGCGCCAGCAGCCCGCGTCTAGCGGGAAGTGGTAATGAGCAGTTCTTC. V gene TRBV4-1 combines with J gene TRBJ2-1; 9 bases align to TRBD2. The V gene end was trimmed by 4 bases and the J gene end by 7 bases; junction bases not matched to a gene: 11. CDR1 is MGHRA and CDR2 is YSYEKL in the germline V gene. CDR3 length equals 16 residues.

The chain employs TRBV2 and TRBJ1-2, with D perhaps TRBD1 (6 bases). V lost 6 bases to trimming and J lost 4 bases, with 15 bases between them. The CDR3 contains 14 residues. The germline gives CDR1 SNHLY, CDR2 FYNNEI. CDR3 loop: CASRRGAGSYGYTF. In DNA, the CDR3 is TGTGCCAGCAGGCGGGGGGCAGGATCCTATGGCTACACCTTC.

The chain uses TRBV5-1 and TRBJ1-2; no reliable D call. The V gene's germline CDR1 is SGHRS and CDR2 YFSETQ. The CDR3 is made up of 14 amino acids. The ends were cut back, 0 bases at V and 3 bases at J, with 9 bases in the middle. The DNA for the CDR3 is TGCGCCAGCAGCTTGGCAGGAGACGACTATGGCTACACCTTC. Residues: CASSLAGDDYGYTF.

The J gene is TRBJ1-5, the V gene TRBV5-8; no definite D call. Germline V gene sequence: CDR1 SGHTS, CDR2 YDEGEE. The CDR3 has 16 residues. The ends were cut back, 0 bases at V and 1 base at J, with 11 bases in the middle. CDR3 DNA sequence: TGTGCCAGCAGCTTGGCGTGGGGATTGAGCAATCAGCCCCAGCATTTT. Its translation: CASSLAWGLSNQPQHF.

The V gene is TRBV28, the J gene TRBJ1-2; D is unclear. Per the germline V gene, CDR1 is MDHEN and CDR2 is SYDVKM. V lost 8 bases and J 1 base, leaving 5 bases between the germline ends. The length of the CDR3 is 11 residues. CDR3 in DNA: TGTGCCAGCGCAATTAACTATGGCTACACCTTC. Protein: CASAINYGYTF.

The V and J genes are TRBV20-1 and TRBJ2-1, with TRBD2 identical over 9 bases. This CDR3 has 18 amino acids. Losses at the gene ends were 3 bases for V and 0 bases for J; bases not matched to a gene: 12. Germline assignment: CDR1 DFQATT and CDR2 SNEGSKA (reference sequence). In DNA form, the CDR3 reads TGCAGTGCTAGTGGTGAGTCGGCTAGCGGGAACTCCTACAATGAGCAGTTCTTC. Residues: CSASGESASGNSYNEQFF.

This clone was observed a handful of times. The genes are TRBV11-2 and TRBJ2-7; the match to TRBD1 covers 10 bases. Germline CDR1 and CDR2: SGHAT and FQNNGV. This CDR3 is built from 16 residues. V shed 0 bases and J 1 base; nucleotides not matched to a gene: 3. In DNA form, the CDR3 reads TGTGCCAGCAGCTTAGATCTGGGACAGGGGTCCTACGAGCAGTACTTC. Residues: CASSLDLGQGSYEQYF. Variable domain in full (rest from reference TRBV11-2 and TRBJ2-7): EAGVAQSPRYKIIEKRQSVAFWCNPISGHATLYWYQQILGQGPKLLIQFQNNGVVDDSQLPKDRFSAERLKGVDSTLKIQPAKLEDSAVYLCASSLDLGQGSYEQYFGPGTRLTVT.

This chain joins TRBV30 and TRBJ1-4, with 9 bases fitting TRBD1. Trimming removed 2 bases from V and 8 bases from J; junction bases left unmatched: 9. This CDR3 comprises 15 residues. Germline lookup yields CDR1 GTSNPN and CDR2 SVGIG (reference sequence). Here the CDR3 reads CAWSPGTGSREKLFF. CDR3 coding DNA: TGTGCCTGGAGTCCGGGGACAGGGTCTAGGGAAAAACTGTTTTTT.